The T cell receptor (beta chain) under discussion was sequenced for a study of cytomegalovirus exposure and HLA in healthy donors. Study findings and constraints: Later analysis showed most CMV-associated TCR beta chains appearing HLA-restricted.

On this clone: The antigen remains unidentified.

The CDR3 totals 15 residues. J lost 7 bases, V lost 0 bases, and 5 bases had no gene match. Germline CDR1 reads SGHRS; CDR2 reads YFSETQ. Researchers ran the PCR with 60 Vbeta and 13 Jbeta primers. The protocol was immunoSEQ multiplex PCR, while the TCRdb copy is restricted to in-frame clones and leaves out a portion. The data hold some 170,000 clones, with around four fifths observed a single time. V usage is TRBV5-1 and J usage is TRBJ2-1; TRBD2 agrees at 9 bases. Material: PBMCs. The TCR sequence derives from a man in his fifties in good health and CMV-seropositive. The CDR3 reads CASSLEGSGSNEQFF. The CDR3, as DNA: TGCGCCAGCAGCTTGGAGGGTAGCGGGAGTAATGAGCAGTTCTTC.